This TCR beta chain was found in a study of blood T cell repertoires in COVID-19. Study-level information: Samples taken during acute and convalescent COVID-19 were collected in the United States, Italy and Spain.

Sequencing used immunoSEQ multiplex PCR; TCRdb keeps in-frame clones, though not all of them. Here the sample spans approximately 94,000 clones, around 90% being singletons. From germline, CDR1 is SEHNR and CDR2 FQNEAQ (reference sequence). This CDR3 has 13 residues. Unmatched junction bases numbered 4, after V lost 6 bases and J lost 2 bases. This clone occurred a few times. The source is a human donor in a cohort sampled during active COVID-19. Material for sequencing was peripheral blood. The rearrangement links TRBV7-9 to TRBJ2-7, with 7 bases identical to TRBD2. CDR3 residues: CASSTSVPYEQYF. For the CDR3, the DNA is TGTGCCAGCAGTACTAGCGTGCCCTACGAGCAGTACTTC.